Ten or more counts support the clone carrying this T cell receptor beta chain. The germline V gene encodes CDR1 LNHDA and CDR2 SQIVND (reference sequence). The CDR3 covers 12 residues. The V end lost 5 bases, the J end lost 6 bases, and 10 bases lay between the germline ends. RNA transcripts were the template, and TCR beta CDR3 regions were amplified from them. The workflow started with a first-round RT-PCR run with HTBI primers and then moved on to a second-round multiplex PCR. TCRdb re-called the multiplex PCR reads through MiXCR, storing one row per CDR3 protein. The sample consists of about 340,000 distinct CDR3 sequences, about 17% of them appearing once. These data come from a study of Graves' ophthalmopathy and Graves' hyperthyroidism.

The material sequenced was peripheral blood. This chain uses TRBV19 with TRBJ1-1, with no clear D. The sequence came from an adult man with Graves' ophthalmopathy. As DNA, the CDR3 is TGTGCCAGTAGTTACTTGGGATCTGAAGCTTTCTTT. Its protein is CASSYLGSEAFF. Variable domain in full (rest from reference TRBV19 and TRBJ1-1): DGGITQSPKYLFRKEGQNVTLSCEQNLNHDAMYWYRQDPGQGLRLIYYSQIVNDFQKGDIAEGYSVSREKKESFPLTVTSAQKNPTAFYLCASSYLGSEAFFGQGTRLTVV.